The 22 T cell receptor beta chains below all came from one sample that was sequenced in a study of control samples from healthy donors and cancer patients. The protocol was immunoSEQ multiplex PCR, while the TCRdb copy is restricted to in-frame clones and leaves out a portion. In all, the sample yields roughly 200,000 clones. The sequenced sample consisted of blood. The receptors were sampled from a woman aged 25 to 39 in good health.

The chain has TRBV7-9 and TRBJ1-4; 8 nucleotides match TRBD1. The ends lost 6 bases at V and 0 bases at J; junction bases unmatched: 6. There are 16 residues in the CDR3. The germline gives CDR1 SEHNR, CDR2 FQNEAQ (reference sequence). The CDR3 sequence: CASRRQGFSTNEKLFF. The CDR3 DNA reads TGTGCCAGCAGACGACAGGGGTTTTCAACTAATGAAAAACTGTTTTTT.

The chain has TRBV5-4 and TRBJ1-1, with a weak D call TRBD1 (5 bases). Germline values: CDR1 SGHNT, CDR2 YYREEE (reference sequence). Trimming left V 5 bases short and J 2 bases short, with 10 bases between. The CDR3 is 13 residues long. CDR3 DNA sequence: TGTGCCAGCAGGGGGCAGGGAAACACTGAAGCTTTCTTT. It encodes CASRGQGNTEAFF.

The chain links TRBV28 to TRBJ1-2; D is ambiguous. Deletions cut 4 bases from V and 5 bases from J, with 11 bases between. The length of the CDR3 is 13 residues. Germline V gene sequence: CDR1 MDHEN, CDR2 SYDVKM. The CDR3 bases are TGTGCCAGCAGTTCGGACGATCTATATGGCTACACCTTC. This codes for CASSSDDLYGYTF.

The V call is TRBV7-9, the J call TRBJ2-5; 14 bases fit TRBD2. CDR1 and CDR2 (germline): SEHNR, FQNEAQ (reference sequence). V lost 5 bases and J lost 1; bases outside the gene matches: 6. CDR3 length equals 17 residues. CDR3 in amino acids: CASSPFGTSGGQETQYF. DNA for the CDR3: TGTGCCAGCAGCCCATTTGGGACTAGCGGGGGCCAAGAGACCCAGTACTTC.

The rearrangement joins TRBV4-1 to TRBJ2-3, with a weak D call TRBD1 (6 bases). CDR1 MGHRA and CDR2 YSYEKL come from the germline V gene. With 4 bases removed from V and 8 bases from J, the gap between germline ends came to 16 bases. CDR3 length: 14 residues. The CDR3 coding sequence is TGCGCCAGCAGCCGACCGAAACAGGGAGTTACGCAGTATTTT. Translating it yields CASSRPKQGVTQYF.

The chain joins TRBV19 to TRBJ1-1; TRBD1 is a possible D gene (5 bases). V lost 7 bases and J 0 bases, leaving 15 bases between the germline ends. CDR3 length: 15 amino acids. Germline CDR1 reads LNHDA; CDR2 reads SQIVND (reference sequence). CDR3 sequence reads: CASTPGGALNTEAFF. The CDR3, as DNA: TGTGCCAGTACCCCGGGGGGTGCCCTGAACACTGAAGCTTTCTTT.

The V and J genes are TRBV5-1 and TRBJ2-7; D not resolved. V was trimmed by 1 base and J by 4 bases, leaving 12 bases between them. There are 14 residues in the CDR3. Germline V gives CDR1 SGHRS, CDR2 YFSETQ. CDR3 sequence (DNA): TGCGCCAGCAGCTTGTCGTCAGTTGAGTACGAGCAGTACTTC. This codes for CASSLSSVEYEQYF.

V usage is TRBV4-1 and J usage is TRBJ1-3; D is perhaps TRBD1 (5 bases). Germline V CDR1 and CDR2: MGHRA, YSYEKL. The CDR3 spans 15 residues. Trimming removed 1 base at V and 0 bases at J, with 7 bases between. In DNA, the CDR3 is TGCGCCAGCAGCCAAGGGGGCAACTCTGGAAACACCATATATTTT. Protein product: CASSQGGNSGNTIYF.

The chain couples TRBV12-5 to TRBJ1-2, with D possibly matching TRBD1 (5 bases). V lost 0 bases and J lost 1, with 15 bases in between. The germline V gene has CDR1 LGHNT and CDR2 FRNRAP. The CDR3 totals 17 residues. CDR3 in amino acids: CASGLVPGHFLNYGYTF. In nucleotides, the CDR3 is TGTGCTAGTGGTTTGGTGCCAGGACACTTCCTTAACTATGGCTACACCTTC.

The V call is TRBV6-6, the J call TRBJ2-5; 8 positions agree with TRBD2. This CDR3 is built from 14 residues. Germline values: CDR1 MNHNY, CDR2 SVGAGI (reference sequence). V shed 7 bases and J 5 bases; nucleotides not matched to a gene: 9. CDR3 sequence: CASTGGGSGETQYF. CDR3 DNA: TGTGCCAGCACCGGCGGGGGGTCTGGTGAGACCCAGTACTTC.

This rearrangement joins TRBV24-1 to TRBJ1-6; D gene unclear. The ends were cut back, 9 bases at V and 6 bases at J, with 11 bases in the middle. Germline V lookup: CDR1 KGHDR, CDR2 SFDVKD. This CDR3 comprises 13 residues. CDR3 sequence reads: CATEDRSNSPLHF. In DNA form, the CDR3 reads TGTGCCACCGAGGACCGATCTAATTCACCCCTCCACTTT.

V usage is TRBV18 and J usage is TRBJ2-7, with unresolved D. CDR3 length equals 14 residues. The V gene's germline CDR1 is KGHSH and CDR2 LQKENI. V gave up 1 base and J gave up 0 bases, with 7 bases separating them. This CDR3 reads CASSPLPASYEQYF. DNA for the CDR3: TGTGCCAGCTCACCACTTCCAGCCTCCTACGAGCAGTACTTC.

The genes are TRBV11-2 and TRBJ1-2; D unclear. Germline CDR1 is SGHAT and CDR2 is FQNNGV. The CDR3 contains 13 residues. Trimming took off 1 base at V and 8 bases at J, with 11 bases between the two ends. The CDR3 nucleotides read TGTGCCAGCAGCTTAGTTCTGGCTGGGGGCTACACCTTC. Amino acid sequence: CASSLVLAGGYTF.

This sequence joins TRBV30 and TRBJ1-2, with unresolved D. Looked up from germline, CDR1 is GTSNPN and CDR2 is SVGIG (reference sequence). The CDR3 loop spans 14 amino acids. V was clipped by 0 bases and J by 4 bases, with 12 bases between them. CDR3 DNA sequence: TGTGCCTGGAGTGTCTGGCCGGGCGGCTATGGCTACACCTTC. Amino acid sequence: CAWSVWPGGYGYTF.

CDR3 nucleotide sequence: TGTGCCAGCAGCTCATCGGACAGGCCTAACTATGGCTACACCTTC. Its protein product is CASSSSDRPNYGYTF. The V gene is TRBV7-6, the J gene TRBJ1-2, with TRBD1 matching over 7 bases. The V segment lost 4 bases and the J segment 0 bases; nucleotides outside the gene matches: 5. The CDR3 is made up of 15 amino acids. Per the germline V gene, CDR1 is SGHVS and CDR2 is FNYEAQ.

The gene calls are TRBV4-1 and TRBJ2-4, with unresolved D. Germline V gene data show CDR1 as MGHRA and CDR2 as YSYEKL. V lost 2 bases, J lost 4 bases, and 15 bases lay in between. The CDR3 length is 16 residues. The chain's CDR3 is CASSQPPNQVKNIQYF. The CDR3 DNA follows: TGCGCCAGCAGCCAACCCCCGAATCAGGTTAAAAACATTCAGTACTTC.

This chain joins TRBV18 and TRBJ1-5; D uncertain. This CDR3 has 15 residues. Looked up from germline, CDR1 is KGHSH and CDR2 is LQKENI. With 6 bases removed from V and 3 bases from J, the gap between germline ends came to 15 bases. The DNA of the CDR3 is TGTGCCAGCTCGGGCGGGGTCCGACCCAATCAGCCCCAGCATTTT. Its translation: CASSGGVRPNQPQHF.

The V and J genes are TRBV18 and TRBJ2-2; tentative D call: TRBD1 (5 bases). The CDR3 extends over 15 amino acids. Per the germline V gene, CDR1 is KGHSH and CDR2 is LQKENI. Trimming took off 2 bases at V and 3 bases at J, with 10 bases between the two ends. CDR3 bases: TGTGCCAGCTCACCAAGGGGAACGGACACCGGGGAGCTGTTTTTT. It yields the protein CASSPRGTDTGELFF.

The chain uses TRBV6-2 or TRBV6-3 and TRBJ2-5; TRBD1 might be the D (5 bases). Germline CDR1 is MNHEY and CDR2 is SVGEGT. The V gene lost 6 bases and the J gene lost 7 bases, with 12 bases spanning the gap. The CDR3 contains 12 residues. CDR3 region: CASSPGLGTQYF. CDR3 DNA: TGTGCCAGCAGCCCAGGGTTGGGGACCCAGTACTTC.

The J gene is TRBJ2-5, the V gene TRBV6-2 or TRBV6-3; the match to TRBD2 covers 16 bases. The CDR3 loop spans 16 amino acids. The germline CDR1 and CDR2 sequences are MNHEY and SVGEGT. V lost 2 bases, J lost 7 bases, and 4 bases stayed unmatched. The chain's CDR3 is CASSYRGLAGGLTQYF. CDR3 DNA: TGTGCCAGCAGTTACCGGGGACTAGCGGGGGGGCTGACCCAGTACTTC.

This chain joins TRBV14 and TRBJ2-7, with D possibly being TRBD1 (5 bases). Germline lookup yields CDR1 SGHDN and CDR2 FVKESK. V was trimmed by 3 bases and J by 2 bases, leaving 11 bases between them. This CDR3 comprises 14 residues. The CDR3 sequence: CASSHLDTAYEQYF. The CDR3 DNA reads as TGTGCCAGCAGCCACTTGGACACCGCCTACGAGCAGTACTTC.

The CDR3 DNA reads TGTGCCAGCAGTTTGACACTTCTCTACGAGCAGTACTTC. Amino acid sequence: CASSLTLLYEQYF. The chain recombines TRBV2 with TRBJ2-7; no clear D. The CDR3 runs 13 residues. V dropped 5 bases and J dropped 3 bases, with 11 bases sitting between them. Germline V gene lookup returns CDR1 SNHLY and CDR2 FYNNEI.